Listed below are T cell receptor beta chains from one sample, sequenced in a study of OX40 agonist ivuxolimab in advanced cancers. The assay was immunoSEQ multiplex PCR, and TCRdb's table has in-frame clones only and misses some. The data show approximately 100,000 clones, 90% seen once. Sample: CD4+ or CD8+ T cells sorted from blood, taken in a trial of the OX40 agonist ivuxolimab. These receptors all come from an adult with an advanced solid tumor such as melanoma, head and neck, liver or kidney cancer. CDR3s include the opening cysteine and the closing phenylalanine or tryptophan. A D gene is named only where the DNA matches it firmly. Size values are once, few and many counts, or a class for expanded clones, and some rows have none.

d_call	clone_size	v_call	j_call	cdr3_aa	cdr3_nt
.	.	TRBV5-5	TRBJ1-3	CASSLIPESGNTIYF	TGTGCCAGCAGCTTGATTCCGGAATCGGGAAACACCATATATTTT
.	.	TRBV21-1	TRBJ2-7	CASSKGGLAGGDEQYF	TGTGCCAGCAGCAAAGGAGGCCTAGCGGGAGGCGACGAGCAGTACTTC
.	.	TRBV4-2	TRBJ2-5	CASSQGAKTQYF	TGTGCCAGCAGCCAGGGTGCCAAGACCCAGTACTTC
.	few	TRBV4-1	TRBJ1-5	CASSQGWGWGQPQHF	TGCGCCAGCAGCCAAGGCTGGGGATGGGGTCAGCCCCAGCATTTT
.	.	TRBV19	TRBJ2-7	CASSPGSYEQYF	TGTGCCAGTAGTCCAGGCTCCTACGAGCAGTACTTC
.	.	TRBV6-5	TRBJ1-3	CASSQFDGGGNTIYF	TGTGCCAGCAGTCAATTCGACGGTGGGGGGAACACCATATATTTT
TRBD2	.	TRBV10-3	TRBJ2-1	CAISARLAEPGRQFF	TGTGCCATCAGTGCCCGACTAGCGGAGCCGGGACGACAGTTCTTC
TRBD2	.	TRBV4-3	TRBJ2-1	CASSRGLAGATSEQFF	TGCGCCAGCAGCCGGGGACTAGCGGGAGCTACGAGTGAGCAGTTCTTC
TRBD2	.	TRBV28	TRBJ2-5	CASKLAGVEETQYF	TGTGCCAGCAAGCTAGCGGGGGTGGAAGAGACCCAGTACTTC
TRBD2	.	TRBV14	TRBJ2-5	CASSEGLAGVGETQYF	TGTGCCAGCAGCGAGGGACTAGCGGGAGTCGGGGAGACCCAGTACTTC
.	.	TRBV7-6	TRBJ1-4	CASSLGREMYGKLFF	TGTGCCAGCAGCTTAGGCCGCGAAATGTACGGAAAACTGTTTTTT
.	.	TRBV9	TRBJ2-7	CAIQGGHSYEQYF	TGTGCCATCCAGGGGGGACACTCCTACGAGCAGTACTTC
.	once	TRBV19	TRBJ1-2	CASSIEMGRTNYGYTF	TGTGCCAGTAGTATAGAGATGGGGCGAACTAACTATGGCTACACCTTC
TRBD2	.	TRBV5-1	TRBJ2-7	CASSGGGLAAYEQYF	TGCGCCAGCAGCGGGGGGGGACTAGCGGCCTACGAGCAGTACTTC
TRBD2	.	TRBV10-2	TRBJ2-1	CASSEPLAGVLNNEQFF	TGCGCCAGCAGTGAACCTCTAGCGGGAGTTCTTAACAATGAGCAGTTCTTC
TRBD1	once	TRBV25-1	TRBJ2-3	CASSRQGGTDTQYF	TGTGCCAGCAGTCGACAGGGGGGAACAGATACGCAGTATTTT
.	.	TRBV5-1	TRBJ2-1	CASSLAFDEQFF	TGCGCCAGCAGCTTGGCCTTCGATGAGCAGTTCTTC
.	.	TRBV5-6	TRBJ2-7	CASSLADYLTEQYF	TGTGCCAGCAGCTTGGCCGACTATTTAACCGAGCAGTACTTC
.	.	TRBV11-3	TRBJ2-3	CASSLDRDTQYF	TGTGCCAGCAGCTTAGATCGAGATACGCAGTATTTT